The 25 T cell receptor beta chains listed next were all sequenced from one sample in a study of long-term antiretroviral therapy in people with HIV. immunoSEQ v3.0 was run at survey level. The assay was immunoSEQ multiplex PCR, and TCRdb's table has in-frame clones only and misses some. The data hold roughly 14,000 clones, with 70% to 90% observed a single time. The specimen was unsorted PBMCs, collected about 2.4 years before starting antiretroviral therapy. The receptors here all came from a woman in her thirties with HIV.

The chain combines TRBV9 with TRBJ2-7; unclear D gene. Germline CDR1 reads SGDLS; CDR2 reads YYNGEE. The V end was cut by 3 bases, the J end by 4 bases, with 11 bases between. The CDR3 is made up of 13 amino acids. CDR3 bases: TGTGCCAGCAGCGCACTTCTCGGTTACGAGCAGTACTTC. It translates to CASSALLGYEQYF.

This clone appeared a few times. The chain couples TRBV25-1 to TRBJ1-2, with 9 bases aligning to TRBD1. The CDR3 totals 14 residues. J lost 6 bases, V lost 8 bases, and 10 bases had no gene match. Germline CDR1 and CDR2: MGHDK and SYGVNS. CDR3: CASSGQGFGHGYTF. In DNA form, the CDR3 reads TGTGCCAGCTCAGGACAGGGGTTTGGACATGGCTACACCTTC.

This chain connects TRBV13 to TRBJ2-1; D might be TRBD2 (7 bases). The CDR3 spans 13 residues. The V end lost 6 bases, the J end lost 6 bases, and 12 bases lay between the germline ends. CDR1 is PRHDT, CDR2 FYEKMQ, per germline (reference sequence). The CDR3 sequence is CASRGGLPNEQFF. The CDR3, as DNA: TGTGCCAGCAGAGGGGGACTACCCAATGAGCAGTTCTTC.

The V call is TRBV18, the J call TRBJ2-3; the match to TRBD1 covers 10 bases. The CDR3 runs to 17 residues. The J segment lost 4 bases and the V segment lost 2 bases, leaving 9 bases of the junction unmatched. Germline-derived CDR1 and CDR2 are KGHSH and LQKENI. The CDR3 DNA sequence: TGTGCCAGCTCACCAGATCGGGACAGGGGTGTCCCAGATACGCAGTATTTT. Encoded protein: CASSPDRDRGVPDTQYF.

The J gene is TRBJ1-5, the V gene TRBV5-1, with 7 nucleotides matching TRBD1. The length of the CDR3 is 13 residues. V was clipped by 6 bases and J by 6 bases; unmatched bases: 6. Germline CDR1 and CDR2: SGHRS and YFSETQ. The CDR3 nucleotides are TGCGCCAGCATCGGACAGGCGGTTCAGCCCCAGCATTTT. This encodes CASIGQAVQPQHF.

The chain recombines TRBV7-9 with TRBJ1-2; TRBD1 matches at 7 bases. Germline-derived CDR1 and CDR2 are SEHNR and FQNEAQ (reference sequence). CDR3 length equals 18 residues. Trimming took 1 base from V and 3 from J; bases not matched to a gene: 14. The CDR3 sequence: CASSLGPPTGLLDYGYTF. CDR3 DNA sequence: TGTGCCAGCAGCTTAGGCCCCCCGACAGGGCTGCTTGACTATGGCTACACCTTC.

J is TRBJ2-5 and V is TRBV19; 10 bases match TRBD1. Germline V lookup: CDR1 LNHDA, CDR2 SQIVND (reference sequence). The V and J ends lost 10 bases and 8 bases, in that order; junction bases with no gene match: 13. The CDR3 covers 14 residues. The CDR3 loop reads CATSTGGRRSTQYF. CDR3 DNA sequence: TGTGCCACCTCGACAGGGGGCCGAAGGAGCACCCAGTACTTC. Full variable domain (outside the CDR3, taken from reference TRBV19 and TRBJ2-5): DGGITQSPKYLFRKEGQNVTLSCEQNLNHDAMYWYRQDPGQGLRLIYYSQIVNDFQKGDIAEGYSVSREKKESFPLTVTSAQKNPTAFYLCATSTGGRRSTQYFGPGTRLLVL.

This chain links TRBV5-6 with TRBJ1-5; a weak D match, TRBD1 (6 bases). Germline V gene sequence: CDR1 SGHDT, CDR2 YYEEEE. V lost 0 bases and J 6 bases, leaving 10 bases between the germline ends. This CDR3 region has 14 residues. Here the CDR3 DNA reads TGTGCCAGCAGCTTGGGGGGGGCGGGTCAGCCCCAGCATTTT. Protein product: CASSLGGAGQPQHF.

The gene calls are TRBV6-1 and TRBJ2-5; D perhaps matches TRBD1 (6 bases). The germline V and J ends were trimmed by 3 bases and 3 bases, with 17 bases remaining between them. Germline V gives CDR1 MNHNS, CDR2 SASEGT. The CDR3 consists of 16 residues. The CDR3 sequence is CASSDAYPKGEETQYF. CDR3 bases: TGTGCCAGCAGTGATGCTTACCCCAAGGGGGAAGAGACCCAGTACTTC.

J is TRBJ2-7 and V is TRBV7-2; 9 bases are shared with TRBD2. The CDR3 runs to 15 residues. In germline, CDR1 is SGHTA, CDR2 FQGNSA. The ends lost 3 bases at V and 0 bases at J; junction bases unmatched: 3. Here the CDR3 reads CASSLAGGISYEQYF. The CDR3 DNA reads TGTGCCAGCAGCTTGGCGGGGGGGATCTCCTACGAGCAGTACTTC.

The chain joins TRBV4-3 to TRBJ2-2, with D tentatively TRBD2 (5 bases). Trimming took off 6 bases at V and 4 bases at J, with 18 bases between the two ends. The germline V gene has CDR1 LGHNA and CDR2 YSLEER. This CDR3 has 16 residues. CDR3 loop: CASRLQPGIGTGELFF. The DNA of the CDR3 is TGCGCCAGCAGATTACAACCGGGGATTGGCACCGGGGAGCTGTTTTTT.

The rearrangement joins TRBV30 to TRBJ1-2; a possible D gene is TRBD1 (5 bases). The germline V and J ends were trimmed by 0 bases and 0 bases, with 17 bases remaining between them. From germline, CDR1 is GTSNPN and CDR2 SVGIG (reference sequence). CDR3 length: 17 residues. The CDR3 coding sequence is TGTGCCTGGAGTGTACGGGGGGTGGGGATACCTAACTATGGCTACACCTTC. Amino acids: CAWSVRGVGIPNYGYTF.

This clone was detected only once. This same CDR3 is encoded by further DNA sequences in the sample. This chain uses TRBV4-3 with TRBJ1-3; D is perhaps TRBD1 (6 bases). Germline lookup yields CDR1 LGHNA and CDR2 YSLEER. V was clipped by 0 bases and J by 4 bases, with 13 bases between them. The CDR3 spans 16 residues. The CDR3, as DNA: TGCGCCAGCAGCCAAGATCCAGGGGATTCCGGAAACACCATATATTTT. Translation: CASSQDPGDSGNTIYF.

The rearrangement links TRBV11-2 to TRBJ1-3, with D unresolved. Germline lookup yields CDR1 SGHAT and CDR2 FQNNGV. This CDR3 spans 16 amino acids. V was shortened by 2 bases and J by 0 bases, with 11 bases between the two germline ends. This CDR3 reads CASSLIGRSSGNTIYF. The CDR3 DNA reads TGTGCCAGCAGCTTAATTGGTCGGAGCTCTGGAAACACCATATATTTT.

The chain joins TRBV2 to TRBJ2-7; D not certain. This CDR3 comprises 14 residues. The germline CDR1 and CDR2 sequences are SNHLY and FYNNEI. V lost 4 bases and J lost 0, with 10 bases in between. CDR3 DNA sequence: TGTGCCAGCAGTGGCGAAACGTCCTCCTACGAGCAGTACTTC. Its protein product is CASSGETSSYEQYF.

The chain employs TRBV6-6 and TRBJ1-5; no clear D. CDR1 is MNHNY and CDR2 is SVGAGI in the germline V gene (reference sequence). This CDR3 contains 13 residues. Trimming removed 2 bases from V and 1 base from J, with 3 bases in between. The CDR3 coding sequence is TGTGCCAGCAGTTACGACAGCAATCAGCCCCAGCATTTT. It specifies CASSYDSNQPQHF.

This chain connects TRBV4-3 to TRBJ2-3; D possibly uses TRBD1 or TRBD2 (5 bases each). V shed 0 bases and J shed 4 bases, with 14 bases lying between them. The length of the CDR3 is 16 residues. Germline assignment: CDR1 LGHNA and CDR2 YSLEER. In DNA, the CDR3 is TGCGCCAGCAGCCAAGATCCCGGGGCCGGATCAGATACGCAGTATTTT. Residues: CASSQDPGAGSDTQYF.

The V gene is TRBV5-1, the J gene TRBJ2-5, with D possibly called TRBD1 or TRBD2 (5 bases each). With 0 bases removed from V and 4 bases from J, the gap between germline ends came to 10 bases. The germline V gene has CDR1 SGHRS and CDR2 YFSETQ. CDR3 length equals 14 residues. CDR3 amino acids: CASSLGHGAETQYF. The CDR3 DNA reads as TGCGCCAGCAGCTTGGGACACGGGGCAGAGACCCAGTACTTC. Together with reference TRBV5-1 and TRBJ2-5, the CDR3 gives the full variable domain: KAGVTQTPRYLIKTRGQQVTLSCSPISGHRSVSWYQQTPGQGLQFLFEYFSETQRNKGNFPGRFSGRQFSNSRSEMNVSTLELGDSALYLCASSLGHGAETQYFGPGTRLLVL.

The genes are TRBV28 and TRBJ1-5, with unresolved D. The V end lost 2 bases, the J end lost 7 bases, and 6 bases lay between the germline ends. The CDR3 sequence is 12 residues long. Germline CDR1 reads MDHEN; CDR2 reads SYDVKM. The CDR3 bases are TGTGCCAGCAGTTTACGAGGGCAGCCCCAGCATTTT. Its protein product is CASSLRGQPQHF. Drawing the rest from reference TRBV28 and TRBJ1-5, the complete variable domain is DVKVTQSSRYLVKRTGEKVFLECVQDMDHENMFWYRQDPGLGLRLIYFSYDVKMKEKGDIPEGYSVSREKKERFSLILESASTNQTSMYLCASSLRGQPQHFGDGTRLSIL.

The chain's CDR3 is CAWSVNRGYTF. As DNA, the CDR3 is TGTGCCTGGAGTGTAAACAGGGGCTACACCTTC. The chain carries TRBV30 and TRBJ1-2, with TRBD1 as a possible D gene (5 bases). Germline-derived CDR1 and CDR2 are GTSNPN and SVGIG (reference sequence). Between the trimmed V and J ends, which lost 0 bases and 8 bases, there was a span of 7 bases. CDR3 size: 11 residues.

The chain employs TRBV6-6 and TRBJ1-1; weak D call: TRBD1 (5 bases). This CDR3 contains 15 residues. V lost 5 bases to trimming and J lost 1 base, with 14 bases between them. Germline CDR1 is MNHNY and CDR2 is SVGAGI (reference sequence). The CDR3 DNA is TGTGCCAGCAGTCAGAGGGGCGGGAGGAACACTGAAGCTTTCTTT. This gives the protein CASSQRGGRNTEAFF.

Here the CDR3 DNA reads TGCAGCGCCCCATCGGGGGGAGGATCCCAGGGGAACACTGAAGCTTTCTTT. Residues: CSAPSGGGSQGNTEAFF. The rearrangement uses TRBV29-1 and TRBJ1-1; maybe TRBD1 (5 bases). CDR3 size: 17 residues. Deletions cut 7 bases from V and 1 base from J, with 25 bases between. Germline CDR1 reads SQVTM; CDR2 reads ANQGSEA.

The V gene is TRBV6-1, the J gene TRBJ2-3; D gene uncertain. Per germline, CDR1 MNHNS and CDR2 SASEGT. Trimming left V 0 bases short and J 3 bases short, with 4 bases between. The CDR3 extends over 13 amino acids. In nucleotides, the CDR3 is TGTGCCAGCAGTGAAGCACGTACAGATACGCAGTATTTT. It encodes CASSEARTDTQYF.

The chain links TRBV7-9 to TRBJ2-7; perhaps TRBD2 as D (7 bases). Germline V lookup: CDR1 SEHNR, CDR2 FQNEAQ (reference sequence). There are 15 residues in the CDR3. The germline V and J ends were trimmed by 3 bases and 1 base, with 13 bases remaining between them. CDR3 loop: CASSFNKGGSYEQYF. CDR3 DNA sequence: TGTGCCAGCAGCTTTAATAAGGGGGGGTCCTACGAGCAGTACTTC.

The chain couples TRBV6-6 to TRBJ1-3, with D possibly TRBD1 on 5 matching bases. Germline CDR1 MNHNY, CDR2 SVGAGI (reference sequence). This CDR3 is 16 amino acids long. V was clipped by 0 bases and J by 0 bases, with 9 bases between them. As DNA, the CDR3 is TGTGCCAGCAGTTACTCCGACAGTTACTCTGGAAACACCATATATTTT. Translating it yields CASSYSDSYSGNTIYF.